These T cell receptor beta chains were read from a single sample in a study of blood T cell repertoires in COVID-19. Generated by immunoSEQ multiplex PCR, the TCRdb table keeps only in-frame clones and is missing some. Of some 200,000 clones listed, about 87% are singletons. The sequencing sample was made of peripheral blood. These receptors all stem from a man between 40 and 49 years old with active or convalescent COVID-19. CDR3s include the opening cysteine and the closing phenylalanine or tryptophan. A D gene is named only where the DNA matches it firmly. A row's size may be missing; if present it is once, few, many or a size class.

size: -
J: TRBJ2-7
V: TRBV19
D: -
CDR3: CASSISPLRTTTSYEQYF
DNA: TGTGCCAGTAGTATAAGCCCATTAAGGACTACCACATCCTACGAGCAGTACTTC

size: few
J: TRBJ1-1
V: TRBV4-1
D: TRBD1
CDR3: CASSQPRTGRNTEAFF
DNA: TGCGCCAGCAGCCAACCCCGGACAGGGCGGAACACTGAAGCTTTCTTT

size: -
J: TRBJ1-1
V: TRBV28
D: -
CDR3: CASSSLSTEAFF
DNA: TGTGCCAGCAGTTCCCTCAGCACTGAAGCTTTCTTT

size: -
J: TRBJ1-1
V: TRBV30
D: TRBD1
CDR3: CAWSRQGATTEAFF
DNA: TGTGCCTGGAGTCGACAGGGAGCGACCACTGAAGCTTTCTTT

size: once
J: TRBJ2-1
V: TRBV6-1
D: -
CDR3: CASSAGSRPFSYNEQFF
DNA: TGTGCCAGCAGTGCCGGGTCGAGGCCCTTCTCCTACAATGAGCAGTTCTTC

size: -
J: TRBJ1-6
V: TRBV3-1/TRBV3-2
D: -
CDR3: CASSHRGSYNSPLHF
DNA: TGTGCCAGCAGCCACAGGGGATCCTATAATTCACCCCTCCACTTT

size: once
J: TRBJ1-5
V: TRBV3-1/TRBV3-2
D: -
CDR3: CASSQDRSQPQHF
DNA: TGTGCCAGCAGCCAAGATAGAAGTCAGCCCCAGCATTTT

size: -
J: TRBJ2-1
V: TRBV4-3
D: -
CDR3: CASSQATSEQFF
DNA: TGCGCCAGCAGCCAGGCTACTAGTGAGCAGTTCTTC

size: once
J: TRBJ1-1
V: TRBV9
D: -
CDR3: CASGQIVDTEAFF
DNA: TGTGCCAGCGGGCAAATCGTTGACACTGAAGCTTTCTTT

size: -
J: TRBJ2-2
V: TRBV13
D: -
CDR3: CASSLGPRRTNTGELFF
DNA: TGTGCCAGCAGCTTAGGGCCTAGGCGGACGAACACCGGGGAGCTGTTTTTT

size: -
J: TRBJ1-2
V: TRBV25-1
D: -
CDR3: CASSPRGYGYTF
DNA: TGTGCCAGCAGCCCCAGGGGCTATGGCTACACCTTC

size: -
J: TRBJ1-1
V: TRBV5-1
D: TRBD1
CDR3: CASSISGTEYTEAFF
DNA: TGCGCCAGCAGCATCTCCGGGACAGAATACACTGAAGCTTTCTTT

size: -
J: TRBJ1-1
V: TRBV30
D: -
CDR3: CAWMLKTRLEAFF
DNA: TGTGCCTGGATGCTGAAAACGCGTCTTGAAGCTTTCTTT

size: -
J: TRBJ2-6
V: TRBV5-4
D: -
CDR3: CASSLPNTVAYSGANVLTF
DNA: TGTGCCAGCAGCTTGCCGAACACAGTTGCTTACTCTGGGGCCAACGTCCTGACTTTC

size: -
J: TRBJ1-5
V: TRBV15
D: -
CDR3: CATSRDSGPSNQPQHF
DNA: TGTGCCACCAGCAGAGACAGCGGACCTAGCAATCAGCCCCAGCATTTT

size: -
J: TRBJ2-1
V: TRBV5-1
D: TRBD2
CDR3: CASSTGGSSSYNEQFF
DNA: TGCGCCAGCAGCACGGGGGGGTCCAGCTCCTACAATGAGCAGTTCTTC

size: -
J: TRBJ1-6
V: TRBV5-1
D: -
CDR3: CASSLRTPRSDSPLHF
DNA: TGCGCCAGCAGCTTGAGGACACCCCGATCGGACTCACCCCTCCACTTT

size: -
J: TRBJ1-5
V: TRBV2
D: -
CDR3: CASSAEQGYNQPQHF
DNA: TGTGCCAGCAGTGCCGAACAGGGCTACAATCAGCCCCAGCATTTT

size: once
J: TRBJ2-5
V: TRBV4-3
D: -
CDR3: CASSQEIGIQETQYF
DNA: TGCGCCAGCAGCCAAGAAATCGGGATCCAAGAGACCCAGTACTTC

size: -
J: TRBJ1-2
V: TRBV4-2
D: -
CDR3: CASSQEASRTVAYGYTF
DNA: TGTGCCAGCAGCCAAGAGGCCTCTCGGACAGTGGCCTATGGCTACACCTTC

size: -
J: TRBJ1-2
V: TRBV6-5
D: -
CDR3: CASSYPRGAGYTF
DNA: TGTGCCAGCAGTTACCCCCGGGGGGCGGGCTACACCTTC

size: once
J: TRBJ2-1
V: TRBV15
D: -
CDR3: CATSRETINEQFF
DNA: TGTGCCACCAGCAGAGAGACTATCAATGAGCAGTTCTTC

size: once
J: TRBJ2-7
V: TRBV18
D: -
CDR3: CASSPPGTGGISPYEQYF
DNA: TGTGCCAGCTCACCCCCAGGGACCGGGGGAATTTCACCCTACGAGCAGTACTTC

size: -
J: TRBJ2-7
V: TRBV28
D: -
CDR3: CASSLLGSESSYEQYF
DNA: TGTGCCAGCAGTCTTCTGGGCTCAGAGAGCTCCTACGAGCAGTACTTC

size: -
J: TRBJ2-6
V: TRBV4-2
D: -
CDR3: CASSQGGSAGANVLTF
DNA: TGTGCCAGCAGCCAAGGAGGGTCCGCTGGGGCCAACGTCCTGACTTTC

size: -
J: TRBJ2-7
V: TRBV27
D: TRBD1
CDR3: CASRNPGQGYEQYF
DNA: TGTGCCAGCAGAAACCCGGGACAGGGCTACGAGCAGTACTTC

size: few
J: TRBJ2-4
V: TRBV29-1
D: -
CDR3: CSVENFGGNIQYF
DNA: TGCAGCGTTGAAAACTTTGGGGGGAACATTCAGTACTTC

size: -
J: TRBJ1-2
V: TRBV28
D: TRBD1
CDR3: CASSIRDRGFGYTF
DNA: TGTGCCAGCAGTATCCGGGACAGGGGGTTTGGCTACACCTTC

size: -
J: TRBJ2-1
V: TRBV5-1
D: TRBD2
CDR3: CASSQTSGGPYYNEQFF
DNA: TGCGCCAGCAGCCAGACTAGCGGGGGGCCCTATTACAATGAGCAGTTCTTC

size: -
J: TRBJ1-4
V: TRBV19
D: TRBD1
CDR3: CASSWDSGEKLFF
DNA: TGTGCCAGTAGTTGGGACAGTGGTGAAAAACTGTTTTTT

size: -
J: TRBJ1-2
V: TRBV7-8
D: -
CDR3: CASSLGGGSYGYTF
DNA: TGTGCCAGCAGCTTAGGCGGGGGTAGCTATGGCTACACCTTC

size: -
J: TRBJ1-3
V: TRBV2
D: TRBD1
CDR3: CAVPAVQGKAGNTIYF
DNA: TGTGCCGTACCCGCCGTACAGGGGAAGGCCGGAAACACCATATATTTT

size: -
J: TRBJ2-7
V: TRBV5-6
D: TRBD1
CDR3: CASSRDGTGPYLYEQYF
DNA: TGTGCCAGCAGCCGGGATGGGACAGGGCCTTACCTCTACGAGCAGTACTTC

size: -
J: TRBJ1-5
V: TRBV2
D: TRBD1
CDR3: CASGVDRGGNQPQHF
DNA: TGTGCCAGCGGAGTGGACAGGGGTGGGAATCAGCCCCAGCATTTT

size: -
J: TRBJ1-3
V: TRBV19
D: -
CDR3: CASRPVPGNTIYF
DNA: TGTGCCAGTAGACCGGTGCCTGGAAACACCATATATTTT

size: -
J: TRBJ1-3
V: TRBV6-5
D: TRBD1
CDR3: CASSYRGQGNTIYF
DNA: TGTGCCAGCAGTTACAGGGGGCAAGGCAACACCATATATTTT

size: -
J: TRBJ1-3
V: TRBV10-3
D: -
CDR3: CAITASSGNTIYF
DNA: TGTGCCATCACGGCTAGCTCTGGAAACACCATATATTTT

size: -
J: TRBJ1-5
V: TRBV24-1
D: TRBD1
CDR3: CATRFDRGNRGRQPQHF
DNA: TGTGCCACCAGATTCGACAGGGGGAACCGAGGTCGTCAGCCCCAGCATTTT

size: -
J: TRBJ1-6
V: TRBV3-1/TRBV3-2
D: -
CDR3: CASSRQLYNSPLHF
DNA: TGTGCCAGCAGTCGACAGTTATATAATTCACCCCTCCACTTT

size: -
J: TRBJ2-5
V: TRBV30
D: TRBD2
CDR3: CAWSGGAGETQYF
DNA: TGTGCCTGGTCGGGAGGGGCCGGGGAGACCCAGTACTTC

size: -
J: TRBJ1-1
V: TRBV11-2
D: -
CDR3: CASSLAGPGMNTEAFF
DNA: TGTGCCAGCAGCTTAGCGGGTCCGGGGATGAACACTGAAGCTTTCTTT

size: -
J: TRBJ2-5
V: TRBV5-1
D: -
CDR3: CASSSPGLGETQYF
DNA: TGCGCCAGCAGCTCTCCGGGACTGGGAGAGACCCAGTACTTC

size: -
J: TRBJ2-5
V: TRBV10-1
D: -
CDR3: CASSSGQNQETQYF
DNA: TGCGCCAGCAGTTCCGGACAGAACCAAGAGACCCAGTACTTC

size: once
J: TRBJ1-1
V: TRBV5-1
D: -
CDR3: CASSLVQGNTEAFF
DNA: TGCGCCAGCAGCTTGGTACAGGGGAACACTGAAGCTTTCTTT

size: -
J: TRBJ2-1
V: TRBV15
D: TRBD2
CDR3: CATSRGRAGGHNEQFF
DNA: TGTGCCACCAGCAGAGGTCGAGCGGGGGGACACAATGAGCAGTTCTTC

size: once
J: TRBJ1-3
V: TRBV25-1
D: -
CDR3: CASRSRTGNTIYF
DNA: TGTGCCAGCAGGAGCCGTACTGGAAACACCATATATTTT

size: once
J: TRBJ2-5
V: TRBV5-6
D: -
CDR3: CASSLAWGGRSYQETQYF
DNA: TGTGCCAGCAGCTTGGCTTGGGGGGGGCGAAGTTATCAAGAGACCCAGTACTTC

size: -
J: TRBJ2-1
V: TRBV28
D: -
CDR3: CASSPEKGGRYLGQFF
DNA: TGTGCCAGCAGTCCCGAGAAGGGAGGCAGGTATCTGGGGCAGTTCTTC

size: -
J: TRBJ2-7
V: TRBV6-5
D: TRBD1
CDR3: CASRGTGDSYEQYF
DNA: TGTGCCAGCAGAGGAACAGGGGACTCCTACGAGCAGTACTTC